This entry is about one T cell receptor beta chain. The data belong to a study of T cell responses to AZD1222 COVID-19 vaccine. The method was immunoSEQ multiplex PCR; TCRdb's version includes in-frame clones alone and lacks a portion of them. Counted here are over 150,000 clones, 90% to 95% occurring once; the ten biggest clones make up roughly 1.5%. The CDR3 sequence is 17 residues long. V lost 1 base, J lost 5 bases, and 9 bases stayed unmatched. Germline V CDR1 and CDR2: SGDLS, YYNGEE. The sequence was obtained from an adult who received the AZD1222 COVID-19 vaccine. The gene calls are TRBV9 and TRBJ2-3, with 11 bases matching TRBD1. Material: peripheral blood, obtained 28 days after the second AZD1222 dose. The CDR3 nucleotides are TGTGCCAGCAGCGTATATTCCGGACAGGGGGCGGTAGATACGCAGTATTTT. Protein sequence: CASSVYSGQGAVDTQYF. Variable domain in full (rest from reference TRBV9 and TRBJ2-3): DSGVTQTPKHLITATGQRVTLRCSPRSGDLSVYWYQQSLDQGLQFLIQYYNGEERAKGNILERFSAQQFPDLHSELNLSSLELGDSALYFCASSVYSGQGAVDTQYFGPGTRLTVL.